Shown below are 32 T cell receptor beta chains from a single sample sequenced in a study of control samples from healthy donors and cancer patients. This table comes from immunoSEQ multiplex PCR, and its TCRdb copy is limited to in-frame clones, with some not included. The sample has 6,000 to 7,000 clones; 76% are singletons. The specimen sequenced was formalin-fixed, paraffin-embedded tissue. The receptors were gathered from a male donor with melanoma.

The J gene is TRBJ2-3, the V gene TRBV9; 12 bases map to TRBD2. The CDR3 consists of 18 residues. J gave up 0 bases and V 4 bases, and 9 bases lay outside the gene matches. Germline assignment: CDR1 SGDLS and CDR2 YYNGEE. The CDR3 is CASSPRTSGDSSTDTQYF. In DNA, the CDR3 is TGTGCCAGCAGCCCTCGGACTAGCGGGGACTCTAGCACAGATACGCAGTATTTT.

The rearrangement joins TRBV27 to TRBJ1-1; 10 nucleotides agree with TRBD1. This CDR3 contains 13 residues. CDR1 is MNHEY, CDR2 SMNVEV, per germline (reference sequence). V gave up 5 bases and J gave up 8 bases; unmatched junction bases: 5. CDR3 residues: CASSMTGGVEAFF. CDR3 DNA: TGTGCCAGCAGTATGACAGGGGGCGTAGAAGCTTTCTTT.

The V call is TRBV20-1, the J call TRBJ2-1; perhaps TRBD2 as D (5 bases). The germline CDR1 and CDR2 sequences are DFQATT and SNEGSKA (reference sequence). CDR3 length: 11 amino acids. V was pared by 4 bases and J by 8 bases, with 9 bases between. CDR3 sequence (DNA): TGCAGTGCTACACTAGGAGATGAGCAGTTCTTC. Protein product: CSATLGDEQFF.

The chain uses TRBV9 and TRBJ2-1, with 11 bases that match TRBD2. This CDR3 contains 17 residues. The germline V gene encodes CDR1 SGDLS and CDR2 YYNGEE. J lost 10 bases, V lost 0 bases, and 12 bases had no gene match. CDR3 in DNA: TGTGCCAGCAGCGTAGAACGTCTAGCGGGGGGCCGGGGGGAGCAGTTCTTC. Translating gives CASSVERLAGGRGEQFF.

In this sample, this clone turned up a few times. The chain is built from TRBV1 and TRBJ2-3; TRBD2 is the table's D call and was not checked against the DNA. TRBV1 is tagged as a pseudogene. The CDR3 runs 21 residues. CDR3 sequence reads: CTSSQQSLSGGAHPSTDTQYF. In DNA, the CDR3 is TGCACCAGCAGCCAACAGTCCCTTAGCGGGGGGGCCCATCCTAGCACAGATACGCAGTATTTT.

J is TRBJ1-2 and V is TRBV6-1, with D possibly TRBD1 on 5 matching bases. The germline V gene encodes CDR1 MNHNS and CDR2 SASEGT. Trimming stripped 2 bases from V and 4 bases from J, with 17 bases between. CDR3 length equals 16 residues. For the CDR3, the DNA is TGTGCCAGCAGTGAAATGGGCCCTAGGACAAGCTATGGCTACACCTTC. Amino acids: CASSEMGPRTSYGYTF.

J is TRBJ2-2 and V is TRBV19; a weak D match, TRBD1 (5 bases). The CDR3 contains 13 residues. V dropped 4 bases and J dropped 4 bases, with 7 bases sitting between them. The V gene's germline CDR1 is LNHDA and CDR2 SQIVND (reference sequence). The CDR3: CASSTTVTGELFF. CDR3 DNA: TGTGCCAGTAGTACGACAGTCACCGGGGAGCTGTTTTTT.

This sequence joins TRBV20-1 and TRBJ1-3; D gene unclear. The V end was cut by 1 base, the J end by 5 bases, with 0 bases between. Germline V gene lookup returns CDR1 DFQATT and CDR2 SNEGSKA (reference sequence). This CDR3 contains 10 residues. CDR3 bases: TGCAGTGCTAGAGGAAACACCATATATTTT. Its translation is CSARGNTIYF.

This clone was observed a few times. As DNA, the CDR3 is TGTGCCACCAGTGAGGGGGACAGGGTGCTCACAGATACGCAGTATTTT. Residues: CATSEGDRVLTDTQYF. The genes are TRBV24-1 and TRBJ2-3, with 9 bases that match TRBD1. The ends lost 4 bases at V and 2 bases at J; junction bases unmatched: 6. CDR1 KGHDR and CDR2 SFDVKD come from the germline V gene. The CDR3 loop spans 16 amino acids.

This CDR3 reads CATSDRPGTVMNTEAFF. CDR3 sequence (DNA): TGTGCCACCAGTGATCGTCCCGGGACAGTCATGAACACTGAAGCTTTCTTT. This chain joins TRBV24-1 and TRBJ1-1; 7 positions agree with TRBD1. The CDR3 loop spans 17 amino acids. Germline-derived CDR1 and CDR2 are KGHDR and SFDVKD. V dropped 3 bases and J dropped 0; count of bases not matched to a gene: 9.

Remarks on this clone: Other DNA sequences in this sample translate to the same CDR3. This rearrangement joins TRBV27 to TRBJ2-1; 8 nucleotides agree with TRBD1. CDR1 is MNHEY, CDR2 SMNVEV, per germline (reference sequence). J was trimmed by 6 bases and V by 4 bases; bases with no gene match: 5. The CDR3 runs to 14 residues. CDR3 amino acids: CASSSGTGINEQFF. CDR3 in DNA: TGTGCCAGCAGTTCCGGGACAGGAATCAATGAGCAGTTCTTC.

This sequence joins TRBV19 and TRBJ1-2; D unclear. The CDR3 covers 15 residues. V was cut by 9 bases and J by 2 bases, with 19 bases left in between. Germline-derived CDR1 and CDR2 are LNHDA and SQIVND (reference sequence). The CDR3 bases are TGTGCCAGCTTCCAAAACCTGGCGGGGAACTATGGCTACACCTTC. Protein: CASFQNLAGNYGYTF.

This clone came up once. The chain uses TRBV6-2 or TRBV6-3 and TRBJ1-6; D is unresolved. The CDR3 spans 19 residues. Germline-derived CDR1 and CDR2 are MNHEY and SVGEGT. V lost 0 bases, J lost 5 bases, and 20 bases lay in between. The CDR3 sequence is CASSYSVRLDVTDNSPLHF. CDR3 coding DNA: TGTGCCAGCAGTTACTCGGTCAGGTTGGATGTAACCGATAATTCACCCCTCCACTTT.

The gene calls are TRBV27 and TRBJ2-4, with 8 bases lining up with TRBD1. The V and J ends lost 7 bases and 0 bases, in that order; junction bases with no gene match: 8. CDR3 length equals 16 residues. Germline CDR1 and CDR2: MNHEY and SMNVEV (reference sequence). CDR3 in DNA: TGTGCCAGCACCGCTGACAGGGGCCTAGCCAAAAACATTCAGTACTTC. This codes for CASTADRGLAKNIQYF.

This clone was observed a few times. This sequence joins TRBV5-1 and TRBJ2-7; D might be TRBD2 (5 bases). V shed 4 bases and J shed 0 bases, with 11 bases lying between them. CDR3 length: 14 residues. The germline V gene has CDR1 SGHRS and CDR2 YFSETQ. The CDR3 bases are TGCGCCAGCAGCCCAATCGGGATCTCCTACGAGCAGTACTTC. Translating gives CASSPIGISYEQYF.

The J gene is TRBJ1-5, the V gene TRBV18; 12 bases are a match to TRBD1. After removal of 0 bases from V and 2 bases from J, the junction contained 5 bases not matched to a gene. Per germline, CDR1 KGHSH and CDR2 LQKENI. This CDR3 has 18 residues. The CDR3 reads CASSPPGQGAGGNQPQHF. CDR3 sequence (DNA): TGTGCCAGCTCACCACCGGGACAGGGGGCCGGTGGCAATCAGCCCCAGCATTTT.

This chain uses TRBV30 with TRBJ2-1; 11 bases match TRBD2. With V trimmed by 4 bases and J by 4 bases, 3 bases remained unmatched. Germline lookup yields CDR1 GTSNPN and CDR2 SVGIG (reference sequence). This CDR3 has 14 amino acids. CDR3 sequence: CAWTSGGLYNEQFF. CDR3 nucleotide sequence: TGTGCCTGGACTAGCGGGGGGCTTTACAATGAGCAGTTCTTC.

The rearrangement uses TRBV5-6 and TRBJ2-7, with D possibly matching TRBD2 (6 bases). Germline lookup yields CDR1 SGHDT and CDR2 YYEEEE. V lost 4 bases and J 4 bases, leaving 9 bases between the germline ends. The CDR3 extends over 12 amino acids. CDR3 in DNA: TGTGCCAGCAGCCCCGGGACTTACGAGCAGTACTTC. It is translated as CASSPGTYEQYF.

The chain employs TRBV7-8 and TRBJ2-1; 9 bases fit TRBD1. J was trimmed by 15 bases and V by 3 bases; bases with no gene match: 15. Germline CDR1 and CDR2: SGHVS and FQNEAQ. The CDR3 consists of 15 residues. CDR3 in DNA: TGTGCCAGCAGCTTCAAAGGGCTTAGGGGACAGGGACTGTTCTTC. Amino acid sequence: CASSFKGLRGQGLFF.

This chain connects TRBV27 to TRBJ1-6, with 7 bases that match TRBD1. After removal of 7 bases from V and 5 bases from J, the junction contained 5 bases not matched to a gene. The CDR3 is 14 residues long. Germline lookup yields CDR1 MNHEY and CDR2 SMNVEV (reference sequence). The CDR3: CASTRDSNNSPLHF. CDR3 sequence (DNA): TGTGCCAGCACTAGGGACAGCAATAATTCACCCCTCCACTTT.

In the case of this clone: This sequence may be a read error, since a much larger clone differs from it by one base. Other DNA sequences in the sample encode the same CDR3. J is TRBJ1-1 and V is TRBV5-4; the D gene is possibly TRBD1 (5 bases). Germline V CDR1 and CDR2: SGHNT, YYREEE (reference sequence). V was trimmed by 5 bases and J by 8 bases, leaving 13 bases between them. The CDR3 length is 12 residues. The CDR3 DNA is TGTGCCAGCAGTTCGCTAGGGGTGGAAGCTTTCTTT. Protein product: CASSSLGVEAFF.

The V and J genes are TRBV6-5 and TRBJ1-1; no clear D. The germline V gene encodes CDR1 MNHEY and CDR2 SVGAGI. Trimming took off 2 bases at V and 1 base at J, with 5 bases between the two ends. The CDR3 loop spans 13 amino acids. CDR3 in amino acids: CASSYGWNTEAFF. The CDR3 DNA is TGTGCCAGCAGTTACGGATGGAACACTGAAGCTTTCTTT.

The V gene is TRBV18, the J gene TRBJ2-1; D possibly uses TRBD1 or TRBD2 (6 bases each). The CDR3 is made up of 16 amino acids. V was pared by 0 bases and J by 1 base, with 10 bases between. CDR1 is KGHSH and CDR2 is LQKENI in the germline V gene. The CDR3 nucleotides read TGTGCCAGCTCACCACCGGGGGGACAATCCTACAATGAGCAGTTCTTC. This encodes CASSPPGGQSYNEQFF.

The J gene is TRBJ2-7, the V gene TRBV2, with unresolved D. This CDR3 spans 12 amino acids. Germline values: CDR1 SNHLY, CDR2 FYNNEI. Trimming took off 7 bases at V and 6 bases at J, with 13 bases between the two ends. CDR3 nucleotide sequence: TGTGCCAGCACCCTAGGTTTGGGCGAGCAGTACGTC. This translates into CASTLGLGEQYV.

The chain joins TRBV3-1 (or the pseudogene TRBV3-2) to TRBJ2-2; the D is unclear. The germline gives CDR1 LGHDT, CDR2 YNNKEL (reference sequence). Trimming removed 1 base at V and 5 bases at J, with 5 bases between. The CDR3 has 13 residues. The CDR3 here is CASSQGRTGELFF. CDR3 DNA sequence: TGTGCCAGCAGCCAAGGGAGAACCGGGGAGCTGTTTTTT.

The chain recombines TRBV11-2 with TRBJ1-2, with a tentative D call TRBD1 (6 bases). There are 13 residues in the CDR3. Germline-derived CDR1 and CDR2 are SGHAT and FQNNGV. The V end lost 4 bases, the J end lost 6 bases, and 12 bases lay between the germline ends. DNA of the CDR3: TGTGCCAGCAGCTCTACAGGGAATCATGGCTACACCTTC. Translated, it gives CASSSTGNHGYTF. Using reference TRBV11-2 and TRBJ1-2 for the parts outside the CDR3, the full variable domain is EAGVAQSPRYKIIEKRQSVAFWCNPISGHATLYWYQQILGQGPKLLIQFQNNGVVDDSQLPKDRFSAERLKGVDSTLKIQPAKLEDSAVYLCASSSTGNHGYTFGSGTRLTVV.

The J gene is TRBJ2-5, the V gene TRBV7-8; no reliable D call. Between the trimmed V and J ends, which lost 5 bases and 4 bases, there was a span of 14 bases. Germline values: CDR1 SGHVS, CDR2 FQNEAQ. The CDR3 loop spans 14 amino acids. The CDR3 spells CASSHVVTGETQYF. CDR3 nucleotide sequence: TGTGCCAGCAGCCATGTGGTGACCGGAGAGACCCAGTACTTC.

CDR3 in DNA: TGTGCCAGCAGCTTACAGGGTAAGGGTCATCCCCAGCATTTT. As protein: CASSLQGKGHPQHF. The chain links TRBV5-4 to TRBJ1-5; the D gene is possibly TRBD1 (6 bases). There are 14 residues in the CDR3. Germline assignment: CDR1 SGHNT and CDR2 YYREEE (reference sequence). V was shortened by 2 bases and J by 10 bases, with 16 bases between the two germline ends.

The chain joins TRBV19 to TRBJ1-2; 8 nucleotides agree with TRBD1. Losses at the gene ends were 6 bases for V and 7 bases for J; bases not matched to a gene: 4. The germline CDR1 and CDR2 sequences are LNHDA and SQIVND (reference sequence). The CDR3 is made up of 12 amino acids. The CDR3 DNA is TGTGCCAGTAGAGGGACAGGAGGTGGCTACACCTTC. This gives the protein CASRGTGGGYTF.

This sequence joins TRBV28 and TRBJ2-6, with TRBD1 matching over 8 bases. CDR3 length equals 17 residues. In germline, CDR1 is MDHEN, CDR2 SYDVKM. V shed 5 bases and J 0 bases; nucleotides not matched to a gene: 6. The CDR3 nucleotides are TGTGCCAGCAGTACCAAGACAGGGGACTCTGGGGCCAACGTCCTGACTTTC. Amino acids: CASSTKTGDSGANVLTF.

The genes are TRBV7-2 and TRBJ2-7; unclear D gene. This CDR3 has 14 amino acids. Germline assignment: CDR1 SGHTA and CDR2 FQGNSA. The V and J ends lost 2 bases and 0 bases respectively, with 8 bases between them. The CDR3 here is CASSLRRDSYEQYV. The CDR3 nucleotides read TGTGCCAGCAGCTTAAGGAGAGACTCCTACGAGCAGTACGTC.

This clone was recorded once. The chain combines TRBV3-1 (or the pseudogene TRBV3-2) with TRBJ2-1, with 11 bases that match TRBD2. The junction had 8 bases not matched to a gene; V was cut back by 5 bases and J by 8 bases. Germline CDR1 reads LGHDT; CDR2 reads YNNKEL (reference sequence). The CDR3 contains 15 residues. Here the CDR3 reads CASSVSGGAGYEQFF. CDR3 DNA sequence: TGTGCCAGCAGCGTTAGCGGGGGGGCGGGTTATGAGCAGTTCTTC.